The 15 T cell receptor beta chains below were found in one sample sequenced in a study of blood T cell repertoires in COVID-19. The protocol was immunoSEQ multiplex PCR, while the TCRdb copy is restricted to in-frame clones and leaves out a portion. The sample includes 200,000 to 250,000 clones, approximately 80% of them seen just once. Source material: PBMCs or T cells enriched from blood (not recorded which). These TCRs come from a woman in her thirties or forties with acute COVID-19.

This chain joins TRBV6-5 and TRBJ1-1; TRBD1 is a possible D gene (5 bases). The germline CDR1 and CDR2 sequences are MNHEY and SVGAGI. CDR3 length: 13 amino acids. The V gene lost 10 bases and the J gene lost 3 bases, with 15 bases spanning the gap. This chain's CDR3 is CANGRVWDTEAFF. DNA for the CDR3: TGTGCCAACGGCAGGGTGTGGGACACTGAAGCTTTCTTT.

This clone was counted only a few times. J is TRBJ1-5 and V is TRBV15; no reliable D call. The CDR3 contains 14 residues. V lost 2 bases and J lost 5, with 10 bases in between. Germline CDR1 reads LNHNV; CDR2 reads YYDKDF (reference sequence). The CDR3 DNA sequence: TGTGCCACCAGCAGAAACAGTCCCCATCAGCCCCAGCATTTT. This translates into CATSRNSPHQPQHF.

This clone was found a few times. The rearrangement joins TRBV6-2 or TRBV6-3 to TRBJ1-2; D not certain. The CDR3 totals 13 residues. Germline values: CDR1 MNHEY, CDR2 SVGEGT. With 0 bases removed from V and 8 bases from J, the gap between germline ends came to 10 bases. The CDR3, as DNA: TGTGCCAGCAGTTACTCGGGCAGGCCGGGCTACACCTTC. This sequence encodes CASSYSGRPGYTF.

The chain employs TRBV7-8 and TRBJ1-1; 9 bases align to TRBD1. Trimming took 4 bases from V and 6 from J; bases not matched to a gene: 9. The CDR3 is made up of 15 amino acids. Germline V gene sequence: CDR1 SGHVS, CDR2 FQNEAQ. CDR3 DNA sequence: TGTGCCAGCAGCTACTCCGGGACAGGGAGCCCTGAAGCTTTCTTT. Translated: CASSYSGTGSPEAFF.

This chain connects TRBV28 to TRBJ2-1; D is possibly TRBD2 (6 bases). Germline CDR1 MDHEN, CDR2 SYDVKM. V lost 1 base, J lost 0 bases, and 10 bases lay in between. This CDR3 is built from 16 residues. The CDR3 here is CASSLYAGSSYNEQFF. CDR3 bases: TGTGCCAGCAGTTTATACGCGGGGAGCTCCTACAATGAGCAGTTCTTC.

This clone was seen just once. The V gene is TRBV28, the J gene TRBJ2-3; D not resolved. CDR1 and CDR2 from the germline V gene are MDHEN and SYDVKM. This CDR3 is 14 amino acids long. V was shortened by 4 bases and J by 4 bases, with 12 bases between the two germline ends. This CDR3 reads CASSSPGRADTQYF. The CDR3 DNA sequence: TGTGCCAGCAGTTCACCGGGTCGGGCAGATACGCAGTATTTT. The full variable domain, its missing parts supplied by reference TRBV28 and TRBJ2-3, is DVKVTQSSRYLVKRTGEKVFLECVQDMDHENMFWYRQDPGLGLRLIYFSYDVKMKEKGDIPEGYSVSREKKERFSLILESASTNQTSMYLCASSSPGRADTQYFGPGTRLTVL.

This clone was seen only once. The CDR3 spells CSASFRGQGVYNEQFF. The CDR3 DNA follows: TGCAGTGCTAGTTTCAGAGGACAGGGGGTCTACAATGAGCAGTTCTTC. The chain has TRBV20-1 and TRBJ2-1, with 10 positions matching TRBD1. The CDR3 has 16 residues. The V gene end was trimmed by 3 bases and the J gene end by 3 bases; junction bases not matched to a gene: 8. CDR1 is DFQATT and CDR2 is SNEGSKA in the germline V gene (reference sequence).

The sample holds one count of this clone. J is TRBJ2-1 and V is TRBV7-2, with 12 bases identical to TRBD2. CDR1 SGHTA and CDR2 FQGNSA come from the germline V gene. This CDR3 has 17 amino acids. V trimming: 1 base; J trimming: 6 bases; junction bases outside the gene matches: 7. The DNA for the CDR3 is TGTGCCAGCAGCTTAGTGGGACTAGCGGGCGGGAGCAATGAGCAGTTCTTC. Translation: CASSLVGLAGGSNEQFF.

The table lists this clone with a few counts. This chain uses TRBV5-1 with TRBJ2-2, with TRBD2 matching 8 bases. V gave up 0 bases and J gave up 3 bases; unmatched junction bases: 7. This CDR3 is built from 17 residues. CDR1 is SGHRS, CDR2 YFSETQ, per germline. The CDR3 DNA reads as TGCGCCAGCAGCTTGGACAGCGGGGGTTGGGACACCGGGGAGCTGTTTTTT. The encoded protein is CASSLDSGGWDTGELFF.

This CDR3 is CASRGTGDYQPQHF. CDR3 nucleotide sequence: TGTGCCAGCAGAGGGACAGGGGACTATCAGCCCCAGCATTTT. V gene TRBV28 combines with J gene TRBJ1-5; 10 bases line up with TRBD1. V lost 6 bases to trimming and J lost 5 bases; unmatched junction nucleotides: 4. The CDR3 spans 14 residues. The germline CDR1 and CDR2 sequences are MDHEN and SYDVKM.

The chain carries TRBV28 and TRBJ1-4; 8 bases fit TRBD1. CDR3 length equals 14 residues. Trimming cost V 6 bases and J 7 bases; bases outside gene matches: 7. The germline V gene has CDR1 MDHEN and CDR2 SYDVKM. DNA of the CDR3: TGTGCCAGCAGACCACAGGGGGTCAGTGAAAAACTGTTTTTT. It translates to CASRPQGVSEKLFF.

The gene calls are TRBV15 and TRBJ2-7; tentatively, D is TRBD1 (5 bases). Germline V lookup: CDR1 LNHNV, CDR2 YYDKDF (reference sequence). Trimming took off 1 base at V and 0 bases at J, with 13 bases between the two ends. This CDR3 is 16 amino acids long. The CDR3 DNA sequence: TGTGCCACCAGCAGAGGGTGGGCAGGGAACTCCTACGAGCAGTACTTC. This gives the protein CATSRGWAGNSYEQYF.

This clone was seen only once. V and J are TRBV2 and TRBJ2-7, with D perhaps TRBD2 (7 bases). Trimming removed 5 bases at V and 0 bases at J, with 14 bases between. The CDR3 loop spans 15 amino acids. CDR1 is SNHLY, CDR2 FYNNEI, per germline. Here the CDR3 DNA reads TGTGCCAGCAGTTTTGAGGGGGGGCCCTCCTACGAGCAGTACTTC. Translation gives CASSFEGGPSYEQYF.

This sequence joins TRBV7-8 and TRBJ2-7, with 8 nucleotides matching TRBD1. Losses at the gene ends were 8 bases for V and 3 bases for J; bases not matched to a gene: 3. CDR1 and CDR2 from the germline V gene are SGHVS and FQNEAQ. The CDR3 covers 12 residues. The CDR3 DNA follows: TGTGCCAGCGGACAGGGAAACTACGAGCAGTACTTC. Protein product: CASGQGNYEQYF.

This chain uses TRBV9 with TRBJ2-2; 8 bases are shared with TRBD1. The CDR3 runs 16 residues. The V segment lost 0 bases and the J segment 7 bases; nucleotides outside the gene matches: 8. Germline CDR1 is SGDLS and CDR2 is YYNGEE. The CDR3 nucleotides read TGTGCCAGCAGCGTAGAAGGGGCAGGGGGCGGCGGGGAGCTGTTTTTT. Encoded protein: CASSVEGAGGGGELFF. Filled out from reference TRBV9 and TRBJ2-2, the complete variable domain reads DSGVTQTPKHLITATGQRVTLRCSPRSGDLSVYWYQQSLDQGLQFLIQYYNGEERAKGNILERFSAQQFPDLHSELNLSSLELGDSALYFCASSVEGAGGGGELFFGEGSRLTVL.